This passage covers 6 T cell receptor beta chains from one sample sequenced in a study of response to subunit inactivated influenza vaccine. In TCRdb, the RT-PCR reads were re-called with MiXCR into one record per CDR3 protein. The table shows around 790,000 distinct CDR3 sequences, with approximately 22% occurring only once. The specimen comprised PBMCs from blood, sampled more than 4 days after vaccination. These receptors all stem from a man between 50 and 59 years old who received an inactivated influenza vaccine.

The J gene is TRBJ2-1, the V gene TRBV6-2 or TRBV6-3; 12 bases are shared with TRBD1. The junction had 6 bases not matched to a gene; V was cut back by 6 bases and J by 9 bases. This CDR3 has 14 residues. In germline, CDR1 is MNHEY, CDR2 SVGEGT. As DNA, the CDR3 is TGTGCCAGCAGGGGACAGGGGGCGTATAGTGAGCAGTTCTTC. Translating it yields CASRGQGAYSEQFF.

This clonotype was counted only a few times. The chain recombines TRBV20-1 with TRBJ2-7; D remains unclear. There are 11 residues in the CDR3. Trimming stripped 4 bases from V and 6 bases from J, with 10 bases between. CDR1 DFQATT and CDR2 SNEGSKA come from the germline V gene (reference sequence). This CDR3 reads CSAKRSGEQYF. The CDR3 DNA reads TGCAGTGCTAAAAGGTCAGGCGAGCAGTACTTC.

The chain links TRBV15 to TRBJ2-1; 8 bases align to TRBD2. CDR3 size: 16 residues. V gave up 1 base and J gave up 2 bases; unmatched junction bases: 4. Germline-derived CDR1 and CDR2 are LNHNV and YYDKDF (reference sequence). CDR3 residues: CATSRGLASTYNEQFF. The CDR3 DNA is TGTGCCACCAGCAGAGGACTAGCGTCGACCTACAATGAGCAGTTCTTC.

The chain is built from TRBV7-6 and TRBJ2-7, with D possibly TRBD2 on 5 matching bases. V dropped 4 bases and J dropped 0 bases, with 16 bases sitting between them. In germline, CDR1 is SGHVS, CDR2 FNYEAQ. This CDR3 has 16 amino acids. This chain's CDR3 is CASSSPGLPDSYEQYF. CDR3 DNA sequence: TGTGCCAGCAGCTCGCCAGGACTTCCGGACTCCTACGAGCAGTACTTC.

This clonotype was detected many times. The chain recombines TRBV18 with TRBJ2-4; 8 bases fit TRBD2. The V segment lost 3 bases and the J segment 3 bases; nucleotides outside the gene matches: 10. The CDR3 has 17 residues. CDR1 is KGHSH, CDR2 LQKENI, per germline. The CDR3 coding sequence is TGTGCCAGCTCACCCCCCCGGGGGGGCAACGACAAAAACATTCAGTACTTC. Protein sequence: CASSPPRGGNDKNIQYF.

This clonotype has more than one count but fewer than ten. The rearrangement links TRBV11-2 to TRBJ2-7; D not certain. Germline V lookup: CDR1 SGHAT, CDR2 FQNNGV. The CDR3 totals 14 residues. V lost 3 bases and J 2 bases, leaving 11 bases between the germline ends. CDR3 region: CASSLTDGPYEQYF. The DNA for the CDR3 is TGTGCCAGCAGCTTGACGGATGGTCCCTACGAGCAGTACTTC.